This is a list of T cell receptor beta chains from one sample in a study of blood T cells in healthy people across ages. Using its own MiXCR run on the 5' RACE reads, TCRdb lists one record per CDR3 protein. The sample records some 1.4 million distinct CDR3 sequences, roughly 40% being singletons. Sequences were obtained from blood. These receptors all stem from a woman aged 18-29 years in good health. Both conserved end residues are part of each CDR3. D genes are given only for firm matches. Expanded clones are given a class, and other clones once, few, many or no size at all.

TRBJ2-3 | . | TRBV5-1 | . | TGCGCCAGCAGCTCCGGGACCATCACAGATACGCAGTATTTT | CASSSGTITDTQYF
TRBJ2-5 | . | TRBV11-2 | few | TGTGCCAGCAGCCAAGGACGTCTGATTAGCGGTAACCTATACAATGAGCAGTACTTC | CASSQGRLISGNLYNEQYF
TRBJ2-3 | TRBD2 | TRBV5-1 | . | TGCGCCAGCAGCAACCTATATAGCGGGGGGTCAGATACGCAGTATTTT | CASSNLYSGGSDTQYF
TRBJ2-7 | TRBD2 | TRBV25-1 | . | TGTGCCAGCAGTGAAGTGGCGGGAGTGTCCTACGTGCAGTACTTC | CASSEVAGVSYVQYF
TRBJ2-7 | TRBD2 | TRBV6-5 | . | TGTGCCAGCAGTCGGACTAGCGGGACGGGTGAGCAGTACTTC | CASSRTSGTGEQYF
TRBJ2-7 | . | TRBV27 | few | TGTGCCAGCAGTTTGGGATCGGGTAACTACAATGAGCAGTACTTC | CASSLGSGNYNEQYF
TRBJ2-7 | TRBD1 | TRBV6-1 | . | TGTGCCAGCAGTGAAGGTGGGACAGTCCAGTACTTC | CASSEGGTVQYF
TRBJ2-4 | TRBD2 | TRBV7-2 | . | TGTGCCAGCAGCTCAAGCGGCGGGGGACTAGCCAAAAACATTCAGTACTTC | CASSSSGGGLAKNIQYF
TRBJ2-1 | . | TRBV11-2 | . | TGTGCCAGCAACTTCGGCTACAATGAGCAGTTCTTC | CASNFGYNEQFF
TRBJ2-7 | . | TRBV11-2 | . | TGTGCCAGCAGCTTAGTTGGGATATGGGGAAGCTCCTACGAGCAGTACTTC | CASSLVGIWGSSYEQYF
TRBJ2-6 | TRBD1 | TRBV24-1 | . | TGTGCCACCAGTGATTTCTCGGACAGGGGAACTGGGGCCAACGTCCTGACTTTC | CATSDFSDRGTGANVLTF
TRBJ2-7 | TRBD1 | TRBV7-2 | few | TGTGCCAGCAGCCCCCCGGGACAGATCCTCGAGCAGTACTTC | CASSPPGQILEQYF
TRBJ2-7 | . | TRBV5-1 | few | TGCGCCAGCAGCCTGGGGAACTGGGAGATTTACGAGCAGTACTTC | CASSLGNWEIYEQYF
TRBJ1-4 | . | TRBV27 | . | TGTGCCAGCAGTTTAAAGGGGGAGAGAGAAAAACTGTTTTTT | CASSLKGEREKLFF
TRBJ2-1 | TRBD1 | TRBV20-1 | few | TGCAGTGCTAGAGATTATCCTGGGACAGACGAGCAGTTCTTC | CSARDYPGTDEQFF
TRBJ2-1 | . | TRBV27 | . | TGTGCCAGCAGTTTAGCACAGAACACTGAGCAGTTCTTC | CASSLAQNTEQFF
TRBJ2-5 | TRBD2 | TRBV20-1 | few | TGCAGTGCTAGACCAGGACTAGCGGGCCGCCAAGAGACCCAGTACTTC | CSARPGLAGRQETQYF
TRBJ2-6 | . | TRBV6-5 | . | TGTGCCAGCAGTTACGCGGGAACTGGGGCCAACGTCCTGACTTTC | CASSYAGTGANVLTF
TRBJ1-1 | TRBD1 | TRBV3-1 | . | TGTGCCAGCGGGACAGGGGGCCGAGGAGCTTTCTTT | CASGTGGRGAFF
TRBJ2-7 | TRBD1 | TRBV28 | . | TGTGCCAGCAGTCGACAGGGGCTTTCTCTCGAGCAGTACTTC | CASSRQGLSLEQYF
TRBJ2-5 | TRBD2 | TRBV24-1 | . | TGTGCCACCAGTGTAGTAGCGGGAGAGGGCCAAGAGACCCAGTACTTC | CATSVVAGEGQETQYF
TRBJ2-7 | . | TRBV20-1 | . | TGCAGTGCTAGAGATCGGGCGGCCTACTACGAGCAGTACTTC | CSARDRAAYYEQYF
TRBJ2-7 | TRBD2 | TRBV29-1 | . | TGCAGCGTTACCGGGACTAGCGACAATGAGCAGTACTTC | CSVTGTSDNEQYF
TRBJ2-3 | TRBD2 | TRBV24-1 | . | TGTGCCACCAGTGATTTGACTAGCGGGGGGGCAGATACGCAGTATTTT | CATSDLTSGGADTQYF
TRBJ1-4 | TRBD1 | TRBV29-1 | . | TGCAGCGTTGAAGTCAGGACAGGGGCTCCAAATGAAAAACTGTTTTTT | CSVEVRTGAPNEKLFF
TRBJ1-1 | . | TRBV7-2 | . | TGTGCCAGCAGCTTAGCGGGGGCGGGGGGTTACACTGAAGCTTTCTTT | CASSLAGAGGYTEAFF
TRBJ1-1 | . | TRBV11-3 | . | TGTGCCAGCAGCTTCGAATTGAACACTGAAGCTTTCTTT | CASSFELNTEAFF
TRBJ2-7 | . | TRBV5-5 | . | TGTGCCAGCAGCCCCTCAGGTCTAGGCATGTACGAGCAGTACTTC | CASSPSGLGMYEQYF
TRBJ1-5 | . | TRBV12-3/TRBV12-4 | . | TGTGCCAGCAGCCAGACAGCGAGCAATCAGCCCCAGCATTTT | CASSQTASNQPQHF
TRBJ2-1 | . | TRBV20-1 | . | TGCAGTGCTAGAGATCTGCCTAGCAGTAACAATGAGCAGTTCTTC | CSARDLPSSNNEQFF
TRBJ2-7 | . | TRBV20-1 | . | TGCAGTGCTACAGAGGAGATGGGTTACGAGCAGTACTTC | CSATEEMGYEQYF